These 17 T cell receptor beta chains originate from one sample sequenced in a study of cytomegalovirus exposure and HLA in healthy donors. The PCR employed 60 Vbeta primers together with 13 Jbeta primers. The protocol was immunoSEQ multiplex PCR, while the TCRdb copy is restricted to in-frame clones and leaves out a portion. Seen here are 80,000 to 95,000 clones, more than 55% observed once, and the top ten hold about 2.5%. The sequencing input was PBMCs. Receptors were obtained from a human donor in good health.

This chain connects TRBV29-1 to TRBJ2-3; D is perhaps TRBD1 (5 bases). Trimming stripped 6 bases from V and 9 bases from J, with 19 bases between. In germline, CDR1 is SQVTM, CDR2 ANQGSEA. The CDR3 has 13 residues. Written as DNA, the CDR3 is TGCAGCGTCGCACGGCATCCAGGGCCCACGCAGTATTTT. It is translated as CSVARHPGPTQYF.

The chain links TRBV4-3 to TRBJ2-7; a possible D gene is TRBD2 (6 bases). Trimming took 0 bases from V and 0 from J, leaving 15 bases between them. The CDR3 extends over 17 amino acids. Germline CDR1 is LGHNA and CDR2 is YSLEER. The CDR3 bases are TGCGCCAGCAGCCAAGATGCGCTCCGGGACTCCTCCTACGAGCAGTACTTC. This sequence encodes CASSQDALRDSSYEQYF.

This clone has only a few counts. The CDR3 DNA follows: TGCGCCAGCAGCCAAGAGTGGACAGGGTATACAGATACGCAGTATTTT. It specifies CASSQEWTGYTDTQYF. The V gene is TRBV4-3, the J gene TRBJ2-3, with TRBD1 identical over 8 bases. This CDR3 has 16 residues. Per germline, CDR1 LGHNA and CDR2 YSLEER. V shed 0 bases and J 3 bases; nucleotides not matched to a gene: 5.

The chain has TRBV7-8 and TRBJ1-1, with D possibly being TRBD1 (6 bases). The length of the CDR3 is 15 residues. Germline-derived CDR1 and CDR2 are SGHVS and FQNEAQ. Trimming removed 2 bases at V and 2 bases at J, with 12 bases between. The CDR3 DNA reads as TGTGCCAGCAGCTTATGGGGGCAGATAAACACTGAAGCTTTCTTT. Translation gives CASSLWGQINTEAFF.

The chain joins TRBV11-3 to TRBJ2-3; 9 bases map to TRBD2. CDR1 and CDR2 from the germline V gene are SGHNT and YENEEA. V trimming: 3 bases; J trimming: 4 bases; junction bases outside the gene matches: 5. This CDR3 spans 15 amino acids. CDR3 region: CASSLGGRAADTQYF. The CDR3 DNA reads TGTGCCAGCAGCTTGGGCGGGAGGGCAGCAGATACGCAGTATTTT.

In DNA form, the CDR3 reads TGTGCCAGTAGTATCGGCGGCAGCAATTCACCCCTCCACTTT. Translation gives CASSIGGSNSPLHF. The V and J genes are TRBV19 and TRBJ1-6, with D unresolved. Germline values: CDR1 LNHDA, CDR2 SQIVND (reference sequence). V was trimmed by 3 bases and J by 7 bases, leaving 10 bases between them. The CDR3 has 14 residues.

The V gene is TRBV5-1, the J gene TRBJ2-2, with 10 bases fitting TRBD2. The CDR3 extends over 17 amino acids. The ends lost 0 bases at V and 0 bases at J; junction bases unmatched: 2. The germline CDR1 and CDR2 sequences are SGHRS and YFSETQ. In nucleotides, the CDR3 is TGCGCCAGCAGCTTGGTTCTAGCGGGGGCGAACACCGGGGAGCTGTTTTTT. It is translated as CASSLVLAGANTGELFF.

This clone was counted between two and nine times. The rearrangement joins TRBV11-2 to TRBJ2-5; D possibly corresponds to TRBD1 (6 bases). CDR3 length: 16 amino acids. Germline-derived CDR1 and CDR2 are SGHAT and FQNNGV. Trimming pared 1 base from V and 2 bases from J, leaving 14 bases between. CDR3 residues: CASSLGQGSIQETQYF. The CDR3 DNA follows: TGTGCCAGCAGCTTAGGCCAGGGGTCGATACAAGAGACCCAGTACTTC.

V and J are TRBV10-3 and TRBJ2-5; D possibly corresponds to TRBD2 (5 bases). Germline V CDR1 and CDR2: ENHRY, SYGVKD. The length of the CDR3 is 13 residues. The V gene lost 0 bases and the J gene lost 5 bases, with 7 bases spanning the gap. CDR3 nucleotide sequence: TGTGCCATCAGTGAGTCGTCGGGGGAGACCCAGTACTTC. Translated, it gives CAISESSGETQYF.

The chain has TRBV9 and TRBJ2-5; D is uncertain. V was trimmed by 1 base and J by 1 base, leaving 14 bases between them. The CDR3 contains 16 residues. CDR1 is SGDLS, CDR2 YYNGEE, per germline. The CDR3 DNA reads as TGTGCCAGCAGCGTACGCCCTTCAGTCCTCCAAGAGACCCAGTACTTC. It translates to CASSVRPSVLQETQYF.

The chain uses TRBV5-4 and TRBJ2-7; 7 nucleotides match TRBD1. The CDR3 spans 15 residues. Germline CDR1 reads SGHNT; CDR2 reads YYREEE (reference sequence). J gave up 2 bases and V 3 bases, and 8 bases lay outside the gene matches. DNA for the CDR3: TGTGCCAGCAGCTCCGGGACAGCCAAAACCTACGAGCAGTACTTC. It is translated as CASSSGTAKTYEQYF.

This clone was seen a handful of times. The CDR3, as DNA: TGTGCCAGCAGTTACGAAGCCTGGACCGGGGAGCTGTTTTTT. Translated, it gives CASSYEAWTGELFF. The chain links TRBV6-5 to TRBJ2-2; no clear D gene. V shed 2 bases and J shed 5 bases, with 9 bases lying between them. The CDR3 covers 14 residues. CDR1 is MNHEY and CDR2 is SVGAGI in the germline V gene.

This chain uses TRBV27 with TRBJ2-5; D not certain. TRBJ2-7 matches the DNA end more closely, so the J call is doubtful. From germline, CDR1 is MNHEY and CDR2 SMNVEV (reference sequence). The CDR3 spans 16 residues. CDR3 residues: CASSFSLFSGSYEQYF. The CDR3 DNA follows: TGTGCCAGCAGTTTTAGCCTTTTTTCGGGTAGCTACGAGCAGTACTTC.

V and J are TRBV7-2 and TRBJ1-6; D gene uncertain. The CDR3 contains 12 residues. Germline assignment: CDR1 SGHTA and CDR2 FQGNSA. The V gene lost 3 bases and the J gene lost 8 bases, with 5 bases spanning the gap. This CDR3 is CASSFSDSPLHF. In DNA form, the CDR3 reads TGTGCCAGCAGCTTCTCGGATTCACCCCTCCACTTT.

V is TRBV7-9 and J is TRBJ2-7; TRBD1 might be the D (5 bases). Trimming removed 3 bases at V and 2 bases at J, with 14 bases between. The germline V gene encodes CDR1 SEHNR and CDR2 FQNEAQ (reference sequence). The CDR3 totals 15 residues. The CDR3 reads CASSFSGSVPYEQYF. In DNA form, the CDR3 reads TGTGCCAGCAGCTTCTCAGGGTCCGTACCCTACGAGCAGTACTTC.

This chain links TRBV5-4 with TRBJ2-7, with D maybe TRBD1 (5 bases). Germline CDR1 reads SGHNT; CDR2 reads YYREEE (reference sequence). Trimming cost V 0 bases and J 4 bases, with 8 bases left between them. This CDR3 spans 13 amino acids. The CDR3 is CASSLETGYEQYF. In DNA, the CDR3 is TGTGCCAGCAGCTTGGAAACAGGATACGAGCAGTACTTC.

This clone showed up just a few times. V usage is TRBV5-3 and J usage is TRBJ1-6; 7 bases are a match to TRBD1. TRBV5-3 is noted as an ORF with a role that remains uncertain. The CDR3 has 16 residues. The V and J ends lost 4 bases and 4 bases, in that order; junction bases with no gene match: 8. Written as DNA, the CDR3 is TGTGCCAGAAGCCCCCCAGGGGGTTCTTATAATTCACCCCTCCACTTT. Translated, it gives CARSPPGGSYNSPLHF.